This T cell receptor (beta chain) is from a study of T cells in Graves' hyperthyroidism and ophthalmopathy. Across the whole study: Prior to any treatment, at the point of initial diagnosis, peripheral blood was collected.

This CDR3 has 14 residues. The V and J ends lost 1 base and 1 base respectively, with 7 bases between them. The germline gives CDR1 WSHSY, CDR2 SAAADI. Patients having uncontrolled infection, another autoimmune disease, pregnancy or lactation were not included. In making diagnoses, clinical symptoms, serum thyroxine and TRAb, thyroid ultrasound and orbital computed tomography were all used. From approximately 9.3 ml of fresh peripheral blood, PBMCs were isolated. This clonotype was recorded at least ten times. RNA transcripts provided the source from which TCR beta CDR3 regions were amplified. In the first-round RT-PCR of the TCR CDR3, the HTBI primer set was used. TCRdb re-analysed the multiplex PCR reads in MiXCR, keeping a single row per CDR3 protein. The table has 300,000 to 450,000 distinct CDR3 sequences, over 15% seen once.

The genes are TRBV10-2 and TRBJ1-1; no clear D. Sequenced material: blood. The TCR originated in a woman aged 40-49 years with Graves' ophthalmopathy. The CDR3 DNA reads TGCGCCAGCAGTGAGTATCGGGAGAACACTGAAGCTTTCTTT. Residues: CASSEYRENTEAFF.